Described below is a single TCR beta chain sequence and its context. It has no known antigen specificity. Nothing much larger sits one base from this clone, and base qualities are not available. The data were taken from a study of T cell changes during pregnancy in multiple sclerosis (dated by TCRdb to the late 2010s). Context from the whole study: Changes in the T cell repertoire over the course of pregnancy were examined in this study in women with multiple sclerosis.

The germline V gene yields MNHEY for CDR1 and SVGAGI for CDR2. Including the terminal cysteine and phenylalanine, the CDR3 comprises 15 residues. The DNA shown is the 45-base CDR3, in frame from base 1. The germline V end is reduced by 6 bases and the J end by 0 bases; junction bases left unmatched: 4. Library creation used the immunoSEQ multiplex PCR assay. The table was pulled from immuneACCESS by TCRdb, which kept in-frame rearrangements only. Such tables lose some clones; where checked, under half of the loss comes from unresolved V genes, and the rest has no known cause. The table for this sample lists 40,000 to 45,000 clones; around 90% of them were counted only once. The ten largest clones add up to roughly 0.53% of the sample.

Sequencing used CD4+ T cells from peripheral blood mononuclear cells, obtained in the first trimester of pregnancy. The V gene is TRBV6-5 and the J gene is TRBJ1-5, with 8 central nucleotides matching TRBD1. The clonotype comes from a female donor with multiple sclerosis, enrolled in a pregnancy study. The nucleotide sequence is TGTGCCAGCAGAATGACAGGGGCTAGCAATCAGCCCCAGCATTTT. This encodes CASRMTGASNQPQHF.